This TCR beta chain was sequenced for a study of blood T cells in healthy people across ages. The authors ran a second PCR of 7 to 11 cycles using a sample-barcoded 5' primer and a J-beta primer mix. Each cDNA molecule, via a template-switch adaptor with 12 random nucleotides, was tagged. TCRdb re-analysed the 5' RACE reads in MiXCR, keeping a single row per CDR3 protein. The sample consists of about 1.7 million distinct CDR3 sequences, roughly 28% of them appearing once. Germline CDR1 reads MGHDK; CDR2 reads SYGVNS. The ends were cut back, 1 base at V and 7 bases at J, with 8 bases in the middle. The CDR3 runs 13 residues.

The sequenced material came from blood. The chain couples TRBV25-1 to TRBJ2-1; D not resolved. The receptor's source is a woman aged 30 to 39 in good health. The chain's CDR3 is CASSESPGNEQFF. CDR3 nucleotide sequence: TGTGCCAGCAGTGAATCGCCCGGGAATGAGCAGTTCTTC.